The 15 T cell receptor beta chains presented below share a single source sample, sequenced in a study of patients and donors after allogeneic stem cell transplantation. From the RT-PCR reads, TCRdb called clonotypes with MiXCR, one entry per CDR3 protein. The data contain about 74,000 distinct CDR3 sequences, more than 25% of them seen just once; the ten biggest clones take up 26%. The specimen sequenced was blood, either unsorted or a sorted T cell fraction (not recorded which). These receptor sequences come from a human donor who was either an allogeneic HSCT recipient or a stem cell or donor lymphocyte infusion donor (not recorded which). It is not recorded whose cells these are; they may come from a transplant donor.

This chain links TRBV10-3 with TRBJ2-1, with 8 positions matching TRBD2. This CDR3 is 14 amino acids long. Germline V gene data show CDR1 as ENHRY and CDR2 as SYGVKD. V was pared by 10 bases and J by 0 bases, with 5 bases of the junction left unmatched. CDR3 bases: TGTGCCACCGAGCGGGAGAGCTCCTACAATGAGCAGTTCTTC. As protein: CATERESSYNEQFF.

Comments on this clonotype: As the CDR3 is not closed by the conserved phenylalanine or tryptophan, this likely results from a read error. V and J are TRBV29-1 and TRBJ1-3, with D possibly TRBD1 on 5 matching bases. Germline CDR1 and CDR2: SQVTM and ANQGSEA. CDR3 length: 11 amino acids. Trimming pared 6 bases from V and 8 bases from J, leaving 11 bases between. The CDR3 protein is CSVDAGDTIYS. CDR3 DNA sequence: TGCAGCGTCGATGCGGGGGACACCATATATTCT.

This chain connects TRBV7-3 to TRBJ2-1, with D unresolved. The CDR3 length is 16 residues. The germline gives CDR1 SGHTA, CDR2 FQGTGA. Between the trimmed V and J ends, which lost 5 bases and 2 bases, there was a span of 16 bases. The CDR3 DNA follows: TGTGCCAGCAGCCTTACGTCCGGAGCTCCCTACAATGAGCAGTTCTTC. It codes for CASSLTSGAPYNEQFF.

The rearrangement uses TRBV29-1 and TRBJ2-3; perhaps TRBD1 as D (6 bases). This CDR3 is 15 amino acids long. CDR1 SQVTM and CDR2 ANQGSEA come from the germline V gene. The V end lost 7 bases, the J end lost 2 bases, and 19 bases lay between the germline ends. The CDR3 here is CSAARGGVHTDTQYF. Here the CDR3 DNA reads TGCAGCGCCGCCAGGGGTGGGGTACACACAGATACGCAGTATTTT.

This clonotype was counted a few times. In nucleotides, the CDR3 is TGTGCCAGCAGTTACTCAACAGGCCATAATTCACCCCTCCACTTT. This codes for CASSYSTGHNSPLHF. J is TRBJ1-6 and V is TRBV6-5, with TRBD1 as a possible D gene (5 bases). The CDR3 runs to 15 residues. From germline, CDR1 is MNHEY and CDR2 SVGAGI. V was trimmed by 0 bases and J by 5 bases, leaving 8 bases between them.

Only a few counts were recorded for this clonotype. This sequence joins TRBV28 and TRBJ1-2, with no clear D. The V end was cut by 5 bases, the J end by 3 bases, with 13 bases between. In germline, CDR1 is MDHEN, CDR2 SYDVKM. The CDR3 length is 14 residues. For the CDR3, the DNA is TGTGCCAGCAGTCCCCTGGGTTGGGACTATGGCTACACCTTC. Translated: CASSPLGWDYGYTF.

This sequence joins TRBV7-6 and TRBJ2-3; a possible D gene is TRBD2 (5 bases). Looked up from germline, CDR1 is SGHVS and CDR2 is FNYEAQ. The CDR3 is 17 amino acids. Trimming left V 3 bases short and J 1 base short, with 17 bases between. CDR3: CASSLVVRAGRTDTQYF. The CDR3 DNA reads TGTGCCAGCAGCTTGGTAGTGCGGGCAGGCCGCACAGATACGCAGTATTTT.

The V gene is TRBV6-6, the J gene TRBJ2-7, with D tentatively TRBD2 (5 bases). This CDR3 contains 16 residues. Trimming removed 5 bases at V and 0 bases at J, with 17 bases between. Germline V gene data show CDR1 as MNHNY and CDR2 as SVGAGI (reference sequence). The CDR3 region has the DNA TGTGCCAGCAGTACCGCTAGCTCAGAGAGCTCCTACGAGCAGTACTTC. Protein product: CASSTASSESSYEQYF.

This clonotype was picked up a small number of times. The chain combines TRBV5-1 with TRBJ1-1; D gene ambiguous. The CDR3 spans 14 residues. V lost 0 bases, J lost 2 bases, and 8 bases lay in between. Germline CDR1 and CDR2: SGHRS and YFSETQ. The CDR3 DNA reads as TGCGCCAGCAGCTTGGTGGTGGCAAACACTGAAGCTTTCTTT. Residues: CASSLVVANTEAFF.

The chain uses TRBV15 and TRBJ2-7, with D perhaps TRBD1 (7 bases). The CDR3 sequence is 15 residues long. The V gene lost 2 bases and the J gene lost 3 bases, with 14 bases spanning the gap. Germline CDR1 reads LNHNV; CDR2 reads YYDKDF (reference sequence). CDR3 protein: CATSRRGAGGYEQYF. The CDR3 region has the DNA TGTGCCACCAGCAGAAGGGGGGCAGGGGGCTACGAGCAGTACTTC.

This clonotype was found many times. The chain links TRBV11-1 to TRBJ2-5, with D perhaps assigned TRBD1 or TRBD2 (5 bases each). CDR1 is SGHAT and CDR2 is FQDESV in the germline V gene (reference sequence). The V end was cut by 5 bases, the J end by 4 bases, with 17 bases between. The CDR3 runs 15 residues. The CDR3 DNA sequence: TGTGCCAGCAGCACCCGGGACGCTGGAGGAGAGACCCAGTACTTC. Its translation: CASSTRDAGGETQYF.

The CDR3 sequence is CAISDHGGPSYNEQFF. DNA for the CDR3: TGTGCCATCAGTGATCACGGGGGGCCCTCCTACAATGAGCAGTTCTTC. The V gene is TRBV10-3, the J gene TRBJ2-1, with D possibly TRBD2 on 7 matching bases. This CDR3 spans 16 amino acids. The V end lost 3 bases, the J end lost 0 bases, and 12 bases lay between the germline ends. Germline CDR1 and CDR2: ENHRY and SYGVKD.

The genes are TRBV30 and TRBJ2-7; a weak D match, TRBD2 (5 bases). Germline-derived CDR1 and CDR2 are GTSNPN and SVGIG (reference sequence). The CDR3 consists of 13 residues. V was cut by 0 bases and J by 5 bases, with 11 bases left in between. The CDR3 DNA sequence: TGTGCCTGGAGTGTAGATGCGGGTGACGAGCAGTACTTC. The encoded protein is CAWSVDAGDEQYF.

The chain uses TRBV20-1 and TRBJ2-3, with D tentatively TRBD1 (8 bases). The CDR3 has 14 residues. The germline V gene encodes CDR1 DFQATT and CDR2 SNEGSKA (reference sequence). V was cut by 6 bases and J by 0 bases, with 13 bases left in between. CDR3 amino acids: CSAYRGGSTDTQYF. CDR3 nucleotide sequence: TGCAGTGCCTACAGGGGGGGGAGCACAGATACGCAGTATTTT.

The CDR3 protein is CSSRQDVFNEQFF. The CDR3 bases are TGCAGCTCCCGACAGGACGTGTTCAATGAGCAGTTCTTC. V usage is TRBV29-1 and J usage is TRBJ2-1; D is possibly TRBD1 (6 bases). Trimming took 8 bases from V and 6 from J, leaving 17 bases between them. The CDR3 is made up of 13 amino acids. Per the germline V gene, CDR1 is SQVTM and CDR2 is ANQGSEA.